The 13 T cell receptor beta chains below were found in one sample sequenced in a study of blood T cell repertoires in COVID-19. Using immunoSEQ multiplex PCR, the repertoire was profiled, and TCRdb retains in-frame clones only, with some absent. The table includes some 210,000 clones, about 91% detected once. What was sequenced was peripheral blood. The receptors originated from a man aged 30 to 39 with acute or convalescent COVID-19.

The chain recombines TRBV5-5 with TRBJ2-5, with a weak D call TRBD1 (6 bases). The germline V and J ends were trimmed by 1 base and 6 bases, with 10 bases remaining between them. CDR1 SGHKS and CDR2 YYEKEE come from the germline V gene (reference sequence). The CDR3 is 13 amino acids. CDR3 sequence reads: CASSLSRGKTQYF. Written as DNA, the CDR3 is TGTGCCAGCAGCTTGTCGAGGGGGAAGACCCAGTACTTC.

The chain joins TRBV20-1 to TRBJ2-1; TRBD2 agrees at 8 bases. The CDR3 is 17 residues long. The V gene's germline CDR1 is DFQATT and CDR2 SNEGSKA (reference sequence). Trimming cost V 5 bases and J 6 bases; bases outside gene matches: 18. The CDR3 DNA follows: TGCAGTGCTGGTGGCGGGTTTTGGGCGGGGGGATCCAATGAGCAGTTCTTC. Protein product: CSAGGGFWAGGSNEQFF.

The sample holds a few counts of this clone. The chain carries TRBV2 and TRBJ1-6, with 8 nucleotides matching TRBD1. Germline assignment: CDR1 SNHLY and CDR2 FYNNEI. The CDR3 is 16 amino acids. V lost 6 bases to trimming and J lost 2 bases; unmatched junction nucleotides: 6. CDR3 region: CASSGNRGAYNSPLHF. CDR3 in DNA: TGTGCCAGCAGCGGAAACAGGGGGGCCTATAATTCACCCCTCCACTTT.

The chain uses TRBV9 and TRBJ1-1; D is unclear. CDR1 is SGDLS, CDR2 YYNGEE, per germline. V gave up 4 bases and J gave up 0 bases, with 13 bases separating them. The CDR3 has 15 residues. CDR3 nucleotides: TGTGCCAGCAGCTTGGGAGGGCGTATGAACACTGAAGCTTTCTTT. Amino acid sequence: CASSLGGRMNTEAFF.

The chain carries TRBV19 and TRBJ1-4; TRBD1 matches 8 bases. The germline gives CDR1 LNHDA, CDR2 SQIVND (reference sequence). CDR3 length equals 15 residues. The junction had 6 bases not matched to a gene; V was cut back by 5 bases and J by 4 bases. CDR3 protein: CASSADRAGNEKLFF. The CDR3 DNA sequence: TGTGCCAGTAGTGCGGACAGGGCCGGTAATGAAAAACTGTTTTTT.

The V and J genes are TRBV28 and TRBJ2-3, with 8 bases matching TRBD2. This CDR3 region has 15 residues. CDR1 MDHEN and CDR2 SYDVKM come from the germline V gene. V was pared by 2 bases and J by 1 base, with 2 bases of the junction left unmatched. The CDR3 DNA follows: TGTGCCAGCAGTTTAGCGGGAGGAGGCACAGATACGCAGTATTTT. Its translation: CASSLAGGGTDTQYF.

This chain joins TRBV5-1 and TRBJ1-2, with D tentatively TRBD1 (5 bases). Germline V gene sequence: CDR1 SGHRS, CDR2 YFSETQ. The V end lost 4 bases, the J end lost 6 bases, and 19 bases lay between the germline ends. The CDR3 covers 15 residues. In DNA form, the CDR3 reads TGCGCCAGCAGCCAGCAAGGGGTCCCGTTTAATGGCTACACCTTC. Protein product: CASSQQGVPFNGYTF.

This clone was found once. The chain recombines TRBV7-9 with TRBJ1-1, with TRBD1 identical over 8 bases. Germline V gene lookup returns CDR1 SEHNR and CDR2 FQNEAQ (reference sequence). With 5 bases clipped from V and 11 bases from J, the junction kept 7 bases outside the gene matches. The CDR3 length is 12 residues. The CDR3 is CASSPGQAKAFF. The CDR3 DNA is TGTGCCAGCAGCCCGGGACAGGCTAAGGCTTTCTTT.

The chain's CDR3 is CASSSDSPLHF. The CDR3 DNA is TGTGCCAGCAGCTCCGATTCACCCCTCCACTTT. The chain is built from TRBV7-9 and TRBJ1-6; the D is unclear. Germline assignment: CDR1 SEHNR and CDR2 FQNEAQ (reference sequence). The V and J ends lost 4 bases and 8 bases respectively, with 3 bases between them. CDR3 length: 11 residues.

This clone occurred a few times. This chain uses TRBV28 with TRBJ1-1, with TRBD1 matching 8 bases. Germline assignment: CDR1 MDHEN and CDR2 SYDVKM. J gave up 1 base and V 5 bases, and 6 bases lay outside the gene matches. The CDR3 spans 15 residues. Here the CDR3 reads CASSPLDRENTEAFF. CDR3 nucleotides: TGTGCCAGCAGTCCCCTGGACAGGGAGAACACTGAAGCTTTCTTT.

The rearrangement joins TRBV4-1 to TRBJ1-3; D may be TRBD1 (6 bases). CDR1 MGHRA and CDR2 YSYEKL come from the germline V gene. Trimming stripped 2 bases from V and 5 bases from J, with 13 bases between. The CDR3 spans 15 residues. The CDR3 is CASSQIGTPRNTIYF. CDR3 bases: TGCGCCAGCAGCCAAATTGGGACACCCCGAAACACCATATATTTT.

This rearrangement joins TRBV19 to TRBJ2-5, with 10 nucleotides matching TRBD2. Trimming removed 5 bases from V and 9 bases from J; junction bases left unmatched: 12. Germline V gene data show CDR1 as LNHDA and CDR2 as SQIVND (reference sequence). This CDR3 comprises 15 residues. The CDR3 DNA follows: TGTGCCAGTAGTCCGACTAGCGGGCCCCAGGTAGCCCAGTACTTC. This translates into CASSPTSGPQVAQYF.

The chain couples TRBV3-1 (or the pseudogene TRBV3-2) to TRBJ1-2, with 9 bases matching TRBD1. V gave up 4 bases and J gave up 4 bases; unmatched junction bases: 7. The length of the CDR3 is 15 residues. Germline lookup yields CDR1 LGHDT and CDR2 YNNKEL (reference sequence). CDR3 sequence: CASSPTLDRGYGYTF. The CDR3 region has the DNA TGTGCCAGCAGCCCAACTTTGGACAGGGGCTATGGCTACACCTTC.